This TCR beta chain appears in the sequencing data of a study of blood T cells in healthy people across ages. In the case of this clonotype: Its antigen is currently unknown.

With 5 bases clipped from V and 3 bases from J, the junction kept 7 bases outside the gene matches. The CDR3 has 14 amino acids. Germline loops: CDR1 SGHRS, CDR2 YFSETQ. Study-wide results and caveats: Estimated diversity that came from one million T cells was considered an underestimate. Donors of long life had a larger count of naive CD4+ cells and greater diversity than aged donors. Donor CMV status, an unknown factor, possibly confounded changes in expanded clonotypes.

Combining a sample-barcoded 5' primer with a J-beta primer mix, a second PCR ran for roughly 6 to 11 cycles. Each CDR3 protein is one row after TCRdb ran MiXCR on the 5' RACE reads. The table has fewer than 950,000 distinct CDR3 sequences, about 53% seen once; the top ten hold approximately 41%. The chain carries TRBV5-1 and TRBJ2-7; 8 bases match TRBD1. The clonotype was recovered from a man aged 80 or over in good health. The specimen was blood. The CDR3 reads CASRRDRTYYEQYF. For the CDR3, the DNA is TGCGCCAGCAGACGGGACAGGACATACTACGAGCAGTACTTC. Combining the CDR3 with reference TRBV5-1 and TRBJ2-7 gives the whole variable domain KAGVTQTPRYLIKTRGQQVTLSCSPISGHRSVSWYQQTPGQGLQFLFEYFSETQRNKGNFPGRFSGRQFSNSRSEMNVSTLELGDSALYLCASRRDRTYYEQYFGPGTRLTVT.